This is a list of T cell receptor beta chains from one sample in a study of cytomegalovirus exposure and HLA in healthy donors. This table comes from immunoSEQ multiplex PCR, and its TCRdb copy is limited to in-frame clones, with some not included. The data show fewer than 200,000 clones, 81% seen once. The sequencing input was PBMCs. The receptors were gathered from a man in his forties in good health and CMV-seropositive. CDR3s include the opening cysteine and the closing phenylalanine or tryptophan. D genes are given only for firm matches. Size tells how often a clone was seen (once, few, many) or the class of an expanded clone, and some rows leave it out.

J	size	length	D	V	DNA	CDR3
TRBJ2-1	NA	14	TRBD2	TRBV5-1	TGCGCCAGCGCACCCGGGACTAGCGACAATGAGCAGTTCTTC	CASAPGTSDNEQFF
TRBJ2-3	few	15	TRBD2	TRBV5-4	TGTGCCAGCAGCTTGGTTAGCGGGTACACAGATACGCAGTATTTT	CASSLVSGYTDTQYF
TRBJ2-4	NA	15	NA	TRBV2	TGTGCCAGCAGGAAACAGGCTCTAGCCAAAAACATTCAGTACTTC	CASRKQALAKNIQYF
TRBJ1-2	NA	13	TRBD1	TRBV7-9	TGTGCCAGCAGCTTCGGACAGGGGGAAGGCTACACCTTC	CASSFGQGEGYTF
TRBJ2-3	NA	19	TRBD2	TRBV7-6	TGTGCCAGCAGCTCGACTAGCGGGGGGCCCTCCCCGCTCACAGATACGCAGTATTTT	CASSSTSGGPSPLTDTQYF
TRBJ1-2	NA	14	TRBD1	TRBV2	TGTGCCGGAACCTGGGACAGGGGAGACTATGGCTACACCTTC	CAGTWDRGDYGYTF
TRBJ1-1	NA	13	NA	TRBV7-2	TGTGCCAGCAGCTCCAGGACAGTAGCCGAAGCTTTCTTT	CASSSRTVAEAFF
TRBJ1-2	NA	15	NA	TRBV28	TGTGCCAGCAGTTTAATGGGGGCCGACTCGAATGGCTACACCTTC	CASSLMGADSNGYTF
TRBJ1-1	few	15	NA	TRBV6-1	TGTGCCAGCAGGATAGATTTGACAGGCGTTACTGAAGCTTTCTTT	CASRIDLTGVTEAFF
TRBJ2-5	NA	14	TRBD1	TRBV2	TGTGCCAGCAGCCCACAGGGGTACCAAGAGACCCAGTACTTC	CASSPQGYQETQYF
TRBJ1-2	once	13	NA	TRBV7-9	TGTGCCAGCATGGATCCTGCGGGGTATGGCTACACCTTC	CASMDPAGYGYTF
TRBJ2-3	NA	15	TRBD1	TRBV5-1	TGCGCCAGCAGCCTAGGACAGGGGGTCACAGATACGCAGTATTTT	CASSLGQGVTDTQYF
TRBJ2-1	few	14	NA	TRBV7-9	TGTGCCAGCATCCGGGTACTGTATGGCAATGAGCAGTTCTTC	CASIRVLYGNEQFF
TRBJ2-7	NA	16	TRBD1	TRBV28	TGTGCCAGCAGTTTAACCGGGACAGGGGTATCCTACGAGCAGTACTTC	CASSLTGTGVSYEQYF
TRBJ1-4	NA	14	NA	TRBV5-1	TGCGCCAGCAGCTTGGACGGGGTACGTGAAAAACTGTTTTTT	CASSLDGVREKLFF
TRBJ2-5	NA	14	NA	TRBV5-6	TGTGCCAGCAGCCGGCAGCGGAATAAAGAGACCCAGTACTTC	CASSRQRNKETQYF
TRBJ2-3	few	10	NA	TRBV2	TGTGCCAGCGGAGCAGATACGCAGTATTTT	CASGADTQYF
TRBJ2-5	NA	16	TRBD1	TRBV6-1	TGTGCCAGCAGTGAAGGGGGGGGGACAGGGCGGCAGACCCAGTACTTC	CASSEGGGTGRQTQYF
TRBJ1-2	few	14	NA	TRBV6-1	TGTGCCAGCAAACTCGCGGGCGGGGACTATGGCTACACCTTC	CASKLAGGDYGYTF
TRBJ2-7	NA	19	TRBD1	TRBV5-1	TGCGCCAGCAGCTCGGGCATCGCGACAGGGGGTCGCCTAATGTACGAGCAGTACTTC	CASSSGIATGGRLMYEQYF
TRBJ2-7	once	16	NA	TRBV29-1	TGCAGCGTTGAGCACGGCGGGGGGACAGGGAGATACGAGCAGTACTTC	CSVEHGGGTGRYEQYF
TRBJ1-2	once	11	NA	TRBV5-1	TGCGCCAGCAGCTCGTCCTATGGCTACACCTTC	CASSSSYGYTF
TRBJ2-5	NA	15	NA	TRBV19	TGTGCCAGTATGGCGCGGGGTCGGCTTGAAGAGACCCAGTACTTC	CASMARGRLEETQYF
TRBJ2-1	NA	15	NA	TRBV7-3	TGTGCCAGCAGACGCGGTGTCAACTCCTACAATGAGCAGTTCTTC	CASRRGVNSYNEQFF
TRBJ1-5	NA	12	NA	TRBV19	TGTGCCAGTAGTACCCGGGTTCAGCCCCAGCATTTT	CASSTRVQPQHF
TRBJ1-1	NA	16	TRBD1	TRBV19	TGTGCCAGTAGCCAGGGACAGGGGGGCATGAACACTGAAGCTTTCTTT	CASSQGQGGMNTEAFF
TRBJ2-7	NA	13	NA	TRBV19	TGTGCCAGTAGTTTGGAGTTTTCCTACGAGCAGTACTTC	CASSLEFSYEQYF
TRBJ1-6	NA	15	NA	TRBV6-1	TGTGCCAGCAGTGAGCAGGGAACCTATAATTCACCCCTCCACTTT	CASSEQGTYNSPLHF
TRBJ2-7	NA	14	NA	TRBV6-5	TGTGCCAGCAGCCCTCTGGGGGGGCAGGACGAGCAGTACTTC	CASSPLGGQDEQYF
TRBJ2-7	NA	18	TRBD2	TRBV7-9	TGTGCCAGCAGCTCCGTAGCGGGAGTAAGTCCTACATCCTACGAGCAGTACTTC	CASSSVAGVSPTSYEQYF
TRBJ2-3	NA	14	NA	TRBV9	TGTGCCAGCAGCAACCGACTAGGCGCAGATACGCAGTATTTT	CASSNRLGADTQYF
TRBJ2-1	NA	12	NA	TRBV6-5	TGTGCCAGCAGTCACCCCAACAGTGAGCAGTTCTTC	CASSHPNSEQFF
TRBJ2-5	once	12	TRBD1	TRBV18	TGTGCCACACAGGGGAGAGGAGAGACCCAGTACTTC	CATQGRGETQYF
TRBJ2-3	NA	17	TRBD2	TRBV7-9	TGTGCCAGCGCTCGAGGAGCGGGAGGGCCAGGTACAGATACGCAGTATTTT	CASARGAGGPGTDTQYF
TRBJ2-1	NA	13	NA	TRBV21-1	TGTGCCAGGGACTCTAACAACGGCAATGAGCAGTTCTTC	CARDSNNGNEQFF
TRBJ2-1	NA	13	NA	TRBV7-7	TGTGCCAGCAGCCCAGGACACCCAAGTGAGCAGTTCTTC	CASSPGHPSEQFF
TRBJ2-5	NA	15	TRBD1	TRBV30	TGTGCCTGGAGTGTACCGGGCAGGGGGCGAGAGACCCAGTACTTC	CAWSVPGRGRETQYF
TRBJ2-7	few	15	TRBD2	TRBV6-1	TGTGCCAGCAGTGAAGCAGGACTAGCGGTTTACGAGCAGTACTTC	CASSEAGLAVYEQYF
TRBJ2-1	NA	13	NA	TRBV6-5	TGTGCCAGCAGTTTTGGGGGCATAGATGAGCAGTTCTTC	CASSFGGIDEQFF
TRBJ2-1	NA	15	NA	TRBV10-3	TGTGCCATCAGTGAGAACGGCGGGGACCGCAATGAGCAGTTCTTC	CAISENGGDRNEQFF
TRBJ1-1	NA	13	NA	TRBV2	TGTGCCAGCAGTGATGGGGAGGACACTGAAGCTTTCTTT	CASSDGEDTEAFF
TRBJ2-7	NA	12	NA	TRBV7-3	TGTGCCAGCGGGGAAAGGGGTGTTGAGCAGTACTTC	CASGERGVEQYF
TRBJ1-5	NA	13	NA	TRBV27	TGTGCCAGCAGTGGCCAGTTAAATCAGCCCCAGCATTTT	CASSGQLNQPQHF
TRBJ2-7	NA	16	TRBD2	TRBV19	TGTGCCAGTAGTGTGGGACTAGCGGGATCAACCTACGAGCAGTACTTC	CASSVGLAGSTYEQYF
TRBJ2-7	NA	13	NA	TRBV5-1	TGCGCCAGCAGCTTGGCCGTCGGGTGCGAGCAGTACTTC	CASSLAVGCEQYF
TRBJ2-1	NA	15	TRBD2	TRBV2	TGTGCCAGCAGTGAAACTAGCGGGGGCTACAATGAGCAGTTCTTC	CASSETSGGYNEQFF
TRBJ2-3	few	17	TRBD2	TRBV5-1	TGCGCCAGCAGCCCGGGGATCGGAGCGGGGGGCACAGATACGCAGTATTTT	CASSPGIGAGGTDTQYF
TRBJ2-5	NA	14	TRBD1	TRBV7-9	TGTGCCAGCAGCCTCGACAGGGACCAAGAGACCCAGTACTTC	CASSLDRDQETQYF
TRBJ1-1	NA	16	NA	TRBV4-1	TGCGCCAGCAGCCAAGATTTGCAAATTTCTAGCACTGAAGCTTTCTTT	CASSQDLQISSTEAFF
TRBJ2-7	once	15	TRBD1	TRBV5-4	TGTGCCAGCAGCTTTTTTGGGACAGGAGCCTACGAGCAGTACTTC	CASSFFGTGAYEQYF
TRBJ2-3	once	16	TRBD2	TRBV4-2	TGTGCCAGCAGCCAAGACTCGGCGGGGGGGGTAGATACGCAGTATTTT	CASSQDSAGGVDTQYF
TRBJ2-5	NA	18	TRBD2	TRBV23-1	TGCGCCGGCATGCAGGGGACTAGCGGGAGGGGAGCCCAAGAGACCCAGTACTTC	CAGMQGTSGRGAQETQYF
TRBJ1-2	NA	14	TRBD1	TRBV7-9	TGTGCCAGCAGCTGGGACAGTCTCAGCTATGGCTACACCTTC	CASSWDSLSYGYTF
TRBJ1-2	NA	13	NA	TRBV28	TGTGCCAGCAACGAAATACAGGGTGGTGGCTACACCTTC	CASNEIQGGGYTF
TRBJ2-7	NA	12	NA	TRBV5-1	TGCGCCAGCAGCTTGGGGGGCGACGAGCAGTACTTC	CASSLGGDEQYF